This TCR beta chain was retrieved from a study of T cells in Graves' hyperthyroidism and ophthalmopathy (dated 2019 in TCRdb). Study-wide context: Peripheral blood was sampled at the time of initial diagnosis, prior to any treatment. To identify TCR V-J signatures that set the groups apart, the researchers used a discovery cohort of more than 95 patients, made up of 40 to 45 with Graves' ophthalmopathy and 57 with stable Graves' hyperthyroidism. Prospective prediction of ophthalmopathy was tested in an independent validation cohort consisting of some 20 hyperthyroidism patients and 15 to 17 patients who later progressed to ophthalmopathy. The 90 or so discovery patients were randomly split 7:3 into training and test sets. In addition, the study compared T-cell repertoires in thyroid tissue and in blood from roughly 6 Graves' hyperthyroidism patients. Once sampling was done, hyperthyroidism patients were given methimazole at a starting dose of 30 mg daily, whereas ophthalmopathy patients were given high-dose intravenous methylprednisolone. The paper reports TCR Vbeta CDR3 sequencing of over 120 peripheral blood samples: approximately 41 ophthalmopathy, fewer than 85 hyperthyroidism and approximately 17 progressor patients.

Graves' hyperthyroidism was defined as stable when no progression to ophthalmopathy occurred over 18 months of follow-up. The hyperthyroidism patients were between 18 and 65 years old and newly diagnosed, with a disease duration of less than 2 months. Exclusion was applied to patients with uncontrolled infections, other autoimmune diseases, pregnancy or lactation. Diagnoses were established on the basis of clinical symptoms, serum thyroxine and TRAb, thyroid ultrasound, and orbital computed tomography. PBMCs were separated from around 9.1 ml of fresh peripheral blood using Ficoll-Paque density gradient centrifugation. Trizol reagent was used to extract total RNA, and RNA quality was then checked on an Agilent 2100 Bioanalyzer. Results and caveats for the whole study, not just this receptor: In validation, progression to ophthalmopathy was predicted by the model with around 70% sensitivity and around 76% specificity, a median of around 6.5 months before onset. No statistical method was used to fix the sample size in advance, and group allocation was not hidden from the investigators. Ophthalmopathy was separated from stable hyperthyroidism by a 13 V-J signature model, with over 85% sensitivity and approximately 84% specificity obtained in cross-validation and 80%/75% obtained in testing. Most expanded thyroid clonotypes (frequency above 0.001) were also detected in blood, a finding suggesting that blood repertoires may reflect thyroid immune responses.

TCR beta CDR3 regions were amplified from RNA transcripts. The first round of RT-PCR for the TCR CDR3 was performed with the HTBI primer set and the Qiagen OneStep RT-PCR kit. Libraries were constructed in a second round of multiplex PCR, after which size selection and purification were performed. Paired-end sequencing of the libraries was performed with 100 bp reads on an Illumina HiSeq2000. The study's processing was this. Raw data were processed with SOAPnuke, discarding reads with adapters, uncalled bases, mean Phred below 15, or no exact constant-primer or identifier match. High-quality paired reads were merged using COPE v1.2.5, and each unique nucleotide sequence was defined as a clonotype. Clonotypes were aligned to IMGT TRBV, TRBD and TRBJ reference segments using MiTCR v1.1. Analysis was restricted to V-J combinations with a frequency above 0.0001, which covered 99.2% of repertoires. The TCS score was defined as the ratio of F50 (clonal expansion) to E x V (chaos), calculated using BLOSUM62-based TCRdist between CDR3 peptides within each V-J. Welch's t-statistics and random forest reduced around 520 V-J features to 10 to 15, which were used in a naive Bayes classifier (R e1071). TCRdb took the public reads, trimmed them with fastp at Q25, ran MiXCR for clone calling and kept in-frame beta chains. Rows are combined by CDR3 protein, so each entry shows the most common genes and DNA. None of the V and J calls come from the authors' own analysis; TCRdb made them. Counted in this sample were roughly 740,000 distinct CDR3 sequences; roughly 17% of them appeared once. The biggest ten clones account for around 7.7% of the sample.

Note on this clonotype: Its antigen is currently not known. Qualities for individual bases were not recorded, and no much larger clone is one base off.

Sequencing input: blood. The receptor was derived from a man aged 18 to 30 with Graves' hyperthyroidism.

The CDR3 protein sequence reads: CSASRRLAGEQFF. In nucleotide form, the sequence is TGCAGTGCTAGCCGTAGACTAGCTGGTGAGCAGTTCTTC. The rearrangement joined TRBV20-1 to TRBJ2-1; 7 bases in between match TRBD2. Taken from cysteine to phenylalanine, the CDR3 has 13 residues. Kept here is only the CDR3 DNA, which spans 39 bases and is read in frame from base 1. The germline V end is reduced by 3 bases and the J end by 9 bases; junction bases left unmatched: 8. In the germline V gene (reference sequence), CDR1 corresponds to DFQATT and CDR2 to SNEGSKA.